The 20 T cell receptor beta chains reported below all come from one sample, sequenced in a study of regulatory T cells in long-lasting Graves disease. iRepertoire HTBI primers and Arm-PCR of CDR3 regions built TCR beta libraries. TCRdb re-called the multiplex PCR reads through MiXCR, storing one row per CDR3 protein. The sample consists of hundreds of thousands of distinct CDR3 sequences, roughly 15% of them appearing once. Time point specified: newly diagnosed GD, antithyroid drugs for less than 3 months. PBMCs were the source of the RNA used for TCR sequencing. These data were also reused for a study on T cells in Graves' hyperthyroidism and ophthalmopathy.

The starting material was peripheral blood mononuclear cells (PBMCs), obtained at new diagnosis, from a patient treated with antithyroid drugs. The receptors were gathered from a man between 18 and 35 years old with Graves disease.

The sample holds a few counts of this clonotype. This rearrangement joins TRBV3-1 to TRBJ1-4; D is possibly TRBD1 (5 bases). V lost 2 bases and J lost 11, with 9 bases in between. Germline assignment: CDR1 LGHDT and CDR2 YNNKEL (reference sequence). This CDR3 is built from 12 residues. The CDR3 DNA is TGTGCCAGCAGCCAACAGGGTCGGAAACTGTTTTTT. Its protein is CASSQQGRKLFF.

This clonotype was seen only a few times. The chain recombines TRBV3-1 with TRBJ2-1; no clear D. CDR1 is LGHDT, CDR2 YNNKEL, per germline (reference sequence). The CDR3 is 15 amino acids. The ends were cut back, 2 bases at V and 3 bases at J, with 11 bases in the middle. DNA of the CDR3: TGTGCCAGCAGCCAATTTGAGGAGAACTACAATGAGCAGTTCTTC. Protein: CASSQFEENYNEQFF.

This clonotype was detected only a few times. Since a much larger clone is just one base distant, this may be a read error. The V gene is TRBV27, the J gene TRBJ2-1, with unresolved D. Germline V gives CDR1 MNHEY, CDR2 SMNVEV (reference sequence). This CDR3 has 15 residues. In DNA form, the CDR3 reads TGTGCCAGCGGTTTAGCCCCTTCCGCCGTGAATGAGCAGTTCTTC. Translating gives CASGLAPSAVNEQFF.

The V gene is TRBV28, the J gene TRBJ2-3; D tentatively reads TRBD1 or TRBD2 (5 bases each). Trimming removed 6 bases from V and 2 bases from J, with 18 bases in between. The germline V gene encodes CDR1 MDHEN and CDR2 SYDVKM. The CDR3 totals 16 residues. The CDR3: CASSSEVGEPTDTQYF. The DNA for the CDR3 is TGTGCCAGCAGCAGCGAAGTGGGGGAGCCCACAGATACGCAGTATTTT.

The J gene is TRBJ1-6, the V gene TRBV10-3, with D perhaps matching TRBD1 (5 bases). V lost 5 bases and J 7 bases, leaving 15 bases between the germline ends. The CDR3 length is 15 residues. Germline V gene sequence: CDR1 ENHRY, CDR2 SYGVKD. CDR3 in DNA: TGTGCCATCAGTACGAGGGGTTCAACAAATTCACCCCTCCACTTT. Translating it yields CAISTRGSTNSPLHF.

The chain employs TRBV30 and TRBJ2-7, with no clear D. V lost 0 bases to trimming and J lost 4 bases, with 10 bases between them. Germline CDR1 is GTSNPN and CDR2 is SVGIG (reference sequence). CDR3 length: 13 amino acids. DNA for the CDR3: TGTGCCTGGAGTGTACCCTCGATATACGAGCAGTACTTC. This translates into CAWSVPSIYEQYF.

Note on this clonotype: A clone one base away is much larger, so this may be a read error. The CDR3 does not end in the conserved phenylalanine or tryptophan, so this is likely a read error. DNA of the CDR3: TGTGCCAGCACAGGGATCCTCTACGAGCAGTACCTC. As protein: CASTGILYEQYL. V is TRBV28 and J is TRBJ2-7; D is possibly TRBD1 (5 bases). Per the germline V gene, CDR1 is MDHEN and CDR2 is SYDVKM. The CDR3 has 12 residues. The V end was cut by 7 bases, the J end by 3 bases, with 10 bases between.

This clonotype was picked up a small number of times. The genes are TRBV6-6 and TRBJ2-1, with 10 bases fitting TRBD2. CDR1 MNHNY and CDR2 SVGAGI come from the germline V gene (reference sequence). This CDR3 spans 17 amino acids. J gave up 4 bases and V 0 bases, and 6 bases lay outside the gene matches. CDR3 residues: CASSYSSVAGGYNEQFF. The CDR3 DNA sequence: TGTGCCAGCAGTTACTCGTCGGTAGCGGGGGGATACAATGAGCAGTTCTTC.

With respect to this clonotype: A much larger clone lies a single base off, so this may be a read error. The V call is TRBV29-1, the J call TRBJ1-1; 11 bases map to TRBD1. CDR3 size: 16 residues. CDR1 and CDR2 from the germline V gene are SQVTM and ANQGSEA. The J segment lost 4 bases and the V segment lost 8 bases, leaving 15 bases of the junction unmatched. CDR3: CSTTGDRGKASTEAFF. CDR3 DNA: TGCAGCACAACCGGGGACAGGGGGAAGGCGAGCACTGAAGCTTTCTTT.

This clonotype has at least ten counts. The V and J genes are TRBV6-1 and TRBJ2-7; 8 bases map to TRBD1. The CDR3 contains 13 residues. CDR1 MNHNS and CDR2 SASEGT come from the germline V gene. V trimming: 10 bases; J trimming: 3 bases; junction bases outside the gene matches: 8. In DNA form, the CDR3 reads TGTGCCACCGAAACGACAGGGGACTACGAGCAGTACTTC. This gives the protein CATETTGDYEQYF.

This clonotype has only a few counts. The rearrangement links TRBV5-6 to TRBJ1-4; TRBD1 matches 9 bases. The CDR3 sequence is 16 residues long. CDR1 is SGHDT and CDR2 is YYEEEE in the germline V gene. V lost 2 bases, J lost 5 bases, and 7 bases stayed unmatched. The CDR3: CASSFRTGALNEKLFF. The CDR3, as DNA: TGTGCCAGCAGCTTCCGGACAGGGGCCCTAAATGAAAAACTGTTTTTT.

This chain links TRBV6-2 or TRBV6-3 with TRBJ2-1; 8 bases line up with TRBD2. Germline CDR1 and CDR2: MNHEY and SVGEGT. CDR3 size: 16 residues. J gave up 1 base and V 6 bases, and 8 bases lay outside the gene matches. The CDR3 region is CASSPTGGPSYNEQFF. The CDR3 nucleotides read TGTGCCAGCAGCCCAACGGGAGGGCCTTCCTACAATGAGCAGTTCTTC.

The genes are TRBV5-8 and TRBJ1-5, with 7 bases matching TRBD1. V gave up 4 bases and J gave up 7 bases; unmatched junction bases: 11. The CDR3 has 15 amino acids. The V gene's germline CDR1 is SGHTS and CDR2 YDEGEE. For the CDR3, the DNA is TGTGCCAGCAGCATTCAAGGGGGCGCCGGGCAGCCCCAGCATTTT. Its translation: CASSIQGGAGQPQHF.

In this sample, this clonotype turned up many times. The CDR3 DNA is TGTGCCAGCAGCCTCCCGGGGGCGGCCACTGAAGCTTTCTTT. It codes for CASSLPGAATEAFF. The chain combines TRBV28 with TRBJ1-1, with D perhaps TRBD1 (6 bases). This CDR3 is built from 14 residues. Germline CDR1 MDHEN, CDR2 SYDVKM. Deletions cut 6 bases from V and 4 bases from J, with 15 bases between. Looking up the rest from reference TRBV28 and TRBJ1-1 gives the full variable domain: DVKVTQSSRYLVKRTGEKVFLECVQDMDHENMFWYRQDPGLGLRLIYFSYDVKMKEKGDIPEGYSVSREKKERFSLILESASTNQTSMYLCASSLPGAATEAFFGQGTRLTVV.

This clonotype was counted a few times. The chain's CDR3 is CASSLTRENEQFF. DNA of the CDR3: TGTGCCAGCAGCTTAACCCGAGAAAATGAGCAGTTCTTC. V and J are TRBV7-3 and TRBJ2-1; D remains unclear. CDR3 length: 13 amino acids. Germline V lookup: CDR1 SGHTA, CDR2 FQGTGA. Trimming shortened V by 0 bases and J by 7 bases, and 7 bases separated the two germline ends.

To note about this clonotype: Just one base apart from a much larger clone, this may be a read error. The conserved phenylalanine or tryptophan normally closing the CDR3 is absent here, so this likely arose from a read error. The rearrangement joins TRBV14 to TRBJ1-2; D unresolved. The CDR3 contains 17 residues. Germline assignment: CDR1 SGHDN and CDR2 FVKESK. With 0 bases removed from V and 2 bases from J, the gap between germline ends came to 16 bases. The chain's CDR3 is CASSQENPPMYNYGYTL. Written as DNA, the CDR3 is TGTGCCAGCAGCCAAGAAAATCCGCCTATGTACAACTATGGCTACACCCTC.

This clonotype was counted at least ten times. The gene calls are TRBV3-1 and TRBJ2-1, with D possibly TRBD2 on 6 matching bases. Trimming took 1 base from V and 12 from J, leaving 10 bases between them. The CDR3 has 12 residues. Germline V gene lookup returns CDR1 LGHDT and CDR2 YNNKEL (reference sequence). The CDR3 spells CASSQGRDGQFF. DNA of the CDR3: TGTGCCAGCAGCCAAGGGCGGGACGGGCAGTTCTTC.

This clonotype was observed at least ten times. This chain connects TRBV28 to TRBJ2-1; perhaps TRBD2 as D (6 bases). Germline values: CDR1 MDHEN, CDR2 SYDVKM. There are 15 residues in the CDR3. V dropped 5 bases and J dropped 5 bases, with 16 bases sitting between them. The DNA for the CDR3 is TGTGCCAGCAGTCCCCAACGGGAGAGAAACAATGAGCAGTTCTTC. Its translation: CASSPQRERNNEQFF.

This chain links TRBV3-1 with TRBJ1-1; D not certain. Germline CDR1 reads LGHDT; CDR2 reads YNNKEL (reference sequence). V was cut by 4 bases and J by 3 bases, with 6 bases left in between. CDR3 size: 12 residues. CDR3: CASSLADTEAFF. The CDR3 DNA reads TGTGCCAGCAGCCTGGCGGACACTGAAGCTTTCTTT.

The V call is TRBV20-1, the J call TRBJ2-2; 11 positions match TRBD2. The CDR3 totals 16 residues. Germline V CDR1 and CDR2: DFQATT, SNEGSKA (reference sequence). The V and J ends lost 3 bases and 4 bases, in that order; junction bases with no gene match: 7. CDR3 loop: CSARGGLAGGTGELFF. For the CDR3, the DNA is TGCAGTGCTAGGGGTGGTCTAGCGGGAGGCACCGGGGAGCTGTTTTTT.